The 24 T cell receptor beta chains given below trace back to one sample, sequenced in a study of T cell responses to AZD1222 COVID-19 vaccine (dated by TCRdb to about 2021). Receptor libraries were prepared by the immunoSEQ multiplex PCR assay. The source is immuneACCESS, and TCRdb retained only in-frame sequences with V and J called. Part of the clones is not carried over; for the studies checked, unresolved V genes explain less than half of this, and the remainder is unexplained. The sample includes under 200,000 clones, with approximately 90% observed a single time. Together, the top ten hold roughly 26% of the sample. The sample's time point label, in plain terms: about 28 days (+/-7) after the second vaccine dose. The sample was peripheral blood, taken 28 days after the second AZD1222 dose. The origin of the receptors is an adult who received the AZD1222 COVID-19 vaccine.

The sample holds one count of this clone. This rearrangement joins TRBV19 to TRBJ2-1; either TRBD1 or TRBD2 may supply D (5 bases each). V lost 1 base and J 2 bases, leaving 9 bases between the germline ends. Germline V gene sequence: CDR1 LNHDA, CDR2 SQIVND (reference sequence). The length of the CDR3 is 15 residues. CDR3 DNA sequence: TGTGCCAGTAGTATAGTGCAGGGACCCTACAATGAGCAGTTCTTC. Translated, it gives CASSIVQGPYNEQFF.

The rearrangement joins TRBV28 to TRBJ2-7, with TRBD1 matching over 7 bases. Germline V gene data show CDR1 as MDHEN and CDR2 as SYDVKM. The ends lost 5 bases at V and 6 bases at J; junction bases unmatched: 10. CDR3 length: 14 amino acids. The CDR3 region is CASSPTTGTVEQYF. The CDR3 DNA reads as TGTGCCAGCAGTCCGACGACAGGGACGGTCGAGCAGTACTTC.

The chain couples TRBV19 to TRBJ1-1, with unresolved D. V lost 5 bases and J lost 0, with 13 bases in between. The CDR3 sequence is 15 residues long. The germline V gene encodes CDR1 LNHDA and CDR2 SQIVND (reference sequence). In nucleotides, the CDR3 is TGTGCCAGTAGTGATAGATCGGGTTTGAACACTGAAGCTTTCTTT. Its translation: CASSDRSGLNTEAFF.

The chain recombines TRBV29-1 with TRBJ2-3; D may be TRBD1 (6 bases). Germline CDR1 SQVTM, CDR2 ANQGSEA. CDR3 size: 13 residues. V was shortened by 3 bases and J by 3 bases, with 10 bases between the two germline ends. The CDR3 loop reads CSVDAQGTDTQYF. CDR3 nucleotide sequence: TGCAGCGTTGACGCACAGGGAACAGATACGCAGTATTTT.

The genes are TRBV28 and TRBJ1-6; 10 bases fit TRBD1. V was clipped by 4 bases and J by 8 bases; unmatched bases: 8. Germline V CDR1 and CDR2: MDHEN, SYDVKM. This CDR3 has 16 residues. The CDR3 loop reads CASSSSRQGADSPLHF. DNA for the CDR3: TGTGCCAGCAGTTCCTCACGACAGGGGGCAGATTCACCCCTCCACTTT. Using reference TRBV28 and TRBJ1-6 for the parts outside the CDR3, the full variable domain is DVKVTQSSRYLVKRTGEKVFLECVQDMDHENMFWYRQDPGLGLRLIYFSYDVKMKEKGDIPEGYSVSREKKERFSLILESASTNQTSMYLCASSSSRQGADSPLHFGNGTRLTVT.

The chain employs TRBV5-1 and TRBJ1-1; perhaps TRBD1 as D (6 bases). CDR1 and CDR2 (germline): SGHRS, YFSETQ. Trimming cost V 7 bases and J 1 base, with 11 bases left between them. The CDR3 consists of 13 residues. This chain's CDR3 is CASVGGANTEAFF. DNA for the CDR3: TGCGCCAGCGTCGGGGGGGCGAACACTGAAGCTTTCTTT.

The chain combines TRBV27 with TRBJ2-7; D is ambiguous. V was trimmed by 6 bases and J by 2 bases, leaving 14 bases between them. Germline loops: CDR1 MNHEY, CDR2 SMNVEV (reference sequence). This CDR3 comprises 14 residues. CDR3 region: CASSPIDKPYEQYF. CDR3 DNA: TGTGCCAGCAGCCCTATTGACAAACCCTACGAGCAGTACTTC.

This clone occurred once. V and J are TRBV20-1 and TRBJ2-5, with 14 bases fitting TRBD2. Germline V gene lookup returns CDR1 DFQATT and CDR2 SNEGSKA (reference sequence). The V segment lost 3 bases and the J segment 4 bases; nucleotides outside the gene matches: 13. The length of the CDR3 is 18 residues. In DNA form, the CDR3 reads TGCAGTGCTAGTCCGGGACTAGCGGGAGACATTGCCCCAGAGACCCAGTACTTC. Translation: CSASPGLAGDIAPETQYF.

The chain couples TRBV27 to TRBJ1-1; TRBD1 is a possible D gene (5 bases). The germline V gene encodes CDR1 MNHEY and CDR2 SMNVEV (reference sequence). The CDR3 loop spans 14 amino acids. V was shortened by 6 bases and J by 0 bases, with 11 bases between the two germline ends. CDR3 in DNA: TGTGCCAGCAGCTCGGGACCCTTGAACACTGAAGCTTTCTTT. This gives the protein CASSSGPLNTEAFF.

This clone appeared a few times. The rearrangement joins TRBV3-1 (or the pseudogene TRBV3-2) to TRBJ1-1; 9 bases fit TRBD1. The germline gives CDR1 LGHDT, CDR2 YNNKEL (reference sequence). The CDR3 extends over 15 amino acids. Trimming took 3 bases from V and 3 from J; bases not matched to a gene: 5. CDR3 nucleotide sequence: TGTGCCAGCAGCCACTCGACAGGGGGATACACTGAAGCTTTCTTT. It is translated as CASSHSTGGYTEAFF.

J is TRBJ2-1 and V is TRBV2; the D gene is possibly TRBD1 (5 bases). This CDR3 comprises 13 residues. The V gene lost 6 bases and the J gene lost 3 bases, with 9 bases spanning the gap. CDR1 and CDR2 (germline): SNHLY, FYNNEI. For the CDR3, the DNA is TGTGCCAGCAGCCAGGGAATCTACAATGAGCAGTTCTTC. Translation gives CASSQGIYNEQFF.

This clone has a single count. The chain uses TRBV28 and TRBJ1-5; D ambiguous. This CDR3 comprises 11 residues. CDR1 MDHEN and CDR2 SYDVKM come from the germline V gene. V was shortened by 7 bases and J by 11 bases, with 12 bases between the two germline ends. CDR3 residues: CASTSEGTQHF. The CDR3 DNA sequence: TGTGCCAGCACCTCCGAAGGGACCCAGCATTTT.

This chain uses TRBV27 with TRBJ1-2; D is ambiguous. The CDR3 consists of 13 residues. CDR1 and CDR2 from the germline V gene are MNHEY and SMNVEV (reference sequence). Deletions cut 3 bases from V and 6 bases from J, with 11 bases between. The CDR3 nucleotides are TGTGCCAGCAGTTTCGTAGGGAAAAATGGCTACACCTTC. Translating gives CASSFVGKNGYTF.

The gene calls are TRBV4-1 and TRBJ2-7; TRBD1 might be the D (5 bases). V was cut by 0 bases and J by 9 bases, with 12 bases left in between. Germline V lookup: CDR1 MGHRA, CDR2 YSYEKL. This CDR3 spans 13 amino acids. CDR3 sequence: CASSQDTARGQYF. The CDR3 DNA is TGCGCCAGCAGCCAAGATACCGCTAGGGGGCAGTACTTC.

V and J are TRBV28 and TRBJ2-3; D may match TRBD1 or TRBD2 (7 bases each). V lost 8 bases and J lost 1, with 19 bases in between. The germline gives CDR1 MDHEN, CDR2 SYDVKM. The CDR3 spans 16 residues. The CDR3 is CASGRDGQARTDTQYF. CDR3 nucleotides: TGTGCCAGCGGGAGGGACGGACAGGCCCGCACAGATACGCAGTATTTT.

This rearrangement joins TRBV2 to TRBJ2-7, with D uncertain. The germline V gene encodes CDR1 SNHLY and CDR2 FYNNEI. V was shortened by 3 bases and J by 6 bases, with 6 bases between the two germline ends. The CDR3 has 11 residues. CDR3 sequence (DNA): TGTGCCAGCAGTGAGTGGGGCGAGCAGTACTTC. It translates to CASSEWGEQYF. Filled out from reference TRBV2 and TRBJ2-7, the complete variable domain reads EPEVTQTPSHQVTQMGQEVILRCVPISNHLYFYWYRQILGQKVEFLVSFYNNEISEKSEIFDDQFSVERPDGSNFTLKIRSTKLEDSAMYFCASSEWGEQYFGPGTRLTVT.

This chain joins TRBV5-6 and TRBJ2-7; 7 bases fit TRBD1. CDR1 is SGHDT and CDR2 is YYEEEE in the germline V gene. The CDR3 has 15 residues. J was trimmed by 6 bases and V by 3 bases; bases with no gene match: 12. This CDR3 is CASSSDREWDGEQYF. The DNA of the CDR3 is TGTGCCAGCAGCTCTGACAGGGAGTGGGATGGCGAGCAGTACTTC.

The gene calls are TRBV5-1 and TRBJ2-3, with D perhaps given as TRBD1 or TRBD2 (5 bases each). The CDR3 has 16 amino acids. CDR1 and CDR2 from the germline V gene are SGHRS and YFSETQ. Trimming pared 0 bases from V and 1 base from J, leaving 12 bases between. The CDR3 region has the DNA TGCGCCAGCAGCTTGGGGGACCTGGGACGCACAGATACGCAGTATTTT. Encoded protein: CASSLGDLGRTDTQYF.

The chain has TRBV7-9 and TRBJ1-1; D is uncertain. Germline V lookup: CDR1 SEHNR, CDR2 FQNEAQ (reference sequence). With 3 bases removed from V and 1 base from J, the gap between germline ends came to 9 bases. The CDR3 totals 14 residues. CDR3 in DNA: TGTGCCAGCAGCTTCTGGGTTGGGAACACTGAAGCTTTCTTT. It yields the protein CASSFWVGNTEAFF.

The CDR3 nucleotides read TGTGCCAGCAGCTTAGGAGGGAGGCGCTCTGGAAACACCATATATTTT. Its translation is CASSLGGRRSGNTIYF. The chain uses TRBV7-2 and TRBJ1-3; no definite D call. Trimming removed 1 base at V and 0 bases at J, with 10 bases between. The V gene's germline CDR1 is SGHTA and CDR2 FQGNSA. The CDR3 runs 16 residues.

The CDR3 coding sequence is TGTGCCAGTAGTACCACGGCTTACGGAAACACCATATATTTT. This codes for CASSTTAYGNTIYF. The chain has TRBV19 and TRBJ1-3; D ambiguous. This CDR3 contains 14 residues. Trimming stripped 4 bases from V and 4 bases from J, with 11 bases between. Per the germline V gene, CDR1 is LNHDA and CDR2 is SQIVND (reference sequence). Full variable domain (outside the CDR3, taken from reference TRBV19 and TRBJ1-3): DGGITQSPKYLFRKEGQNVTLSCEQNLNHDAMYWYRQDPGQGLRLIYYSQIVNDFQKGDIAEGYSVSREKKESFPLTVTSAQKNPTAFYLCASSTTAYGNTIYFGEGSWLTVV.

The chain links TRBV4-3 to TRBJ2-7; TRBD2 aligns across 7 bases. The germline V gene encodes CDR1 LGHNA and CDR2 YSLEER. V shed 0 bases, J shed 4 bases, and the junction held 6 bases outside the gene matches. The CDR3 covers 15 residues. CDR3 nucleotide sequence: TGCGCCAGCAGCCAAGAGAGGTGGGGGGGTTACGAGCAGTACTTC. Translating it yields CASSQERWGGYEQYF.

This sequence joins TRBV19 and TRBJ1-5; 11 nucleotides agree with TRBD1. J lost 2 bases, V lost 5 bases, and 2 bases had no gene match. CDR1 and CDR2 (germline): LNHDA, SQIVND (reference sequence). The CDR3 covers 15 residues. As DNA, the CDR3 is TGTGCCAGTAGTTGGGACAGGGGGGGCAATCAGCCCCAGCATTTT. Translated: CASSWDRGGNQPQHF.

CDR3 DNA sequence: TGTGCCAGCAGCATGGGACAGGGCTACGAGCAGTACTTC. Amino acid sequence: CASSMGQGYEQYF. The V and J genes are TRBV7-6 and TRBJ2-7; 9 nucleotides agree with TRBD1. Germline V gene data show CDR1 as SGHVS and CDR2 as FNYEAQ. The length of the CDR3 is 13 residues. V trimming: 5 bases; J trimming: 3 bases; junction bases outside the gene matches: 2.